Below, one TCR beta chain is given with its context. Its antigen is not yet known. No base quality information exists; no much larger clone differs at one position. For the CD8 naive samples, CD45RO-negative cells were positively selected for CCR7, yielding a CD45RA+CCR7+ population from which TemRA cells were excluded. The donors were healthy, HIV-negative adults with no recently reported acute infections or vaccinations. Every donor was a Caucasian adult residing in Nashville, Tennessee, USA. After blood collection by leukapheresis, PBMCs were isolated using Ficoll-Histopaque density gradient centrifugation and then cryopreserved in the vapor phase of liquid nitrogen. Analytical flow cytometry was used to check the purity and quantity of each magnetically sorted T cell population. From each sorted fraction, genomic DNA was isolated and quantified by UV absorbance on a Nanodrop 2000c. The CDR3 numbers 16 residues from cysteine through phenylalanine. The entry retains the CDR3 DNA only, 48 bases that are in frame from base 1. Deletion took 2 bases off V and 3 bases off J, with a span of 14 bases between the germline ends. Taken from the germline V gene, the CDR1 and CDR2 loops are SGHRS and YFSETQ.

TCR CDR3 regions were amplified from genomic DNA by multiplex PCR using the deep immunoSEQ assay. Extracted genomic DNA from each cell subset was distributed evenly across all wells of several immunoSEQ 96-well plates, and each plate was treated as a replicate. For sorted subsets, about 220 ng of genomic DNA, equivalent to tens of thousands of T cell genomes, went into each replicate PCR. The purified libraries were quantified using a Qubit 3.0 fluorometer, sized with a Bioanalyzer 2100, and then quantified again using the KAPA Library Quantification kit. Every immunoSEQ 96-well plate was sequenced on a dedicated single-read 150-cycle Illumina NextSeq 550 flow cell. Per the source publication's procedure: Because the immunoSEQ output held only junctional sequences and lacked quality scores, the filtering could not match the filtering applied to full-length reads. Sequences were annotated with PyIR, a Python wrapper for IgBLAST v1.9, and V/J genes and CDR3 were assigned using IMGT germline references. Reads were filtered out if the reads had weak V/J assignments (E-value above 1e-6), no CDR3, stop codons, out-of-frame junctions, or ambiguous translated residues. V3J clonotypes were defined as sequences sharing the same inferred V gene, J gene, and CDR3 amino acid sequence. To compute the percentage overlap between repertoires, the number of shared unique clonotypes was divided by the size of the smaller repertoire. Three approaches were used to assess repertoire richness: RTK rarefaction, the Chao1 estimator, and Recon v2.1 estimates of unobserved clonotypes. OLGA was used to compute generation probabilities for all TCRbeta clonotypes that the gDNA method yielded from a handful of donors. Entries here come from immuneACCESS through TCRdb and include only in-frame sequences with V and J called. Some clones fail to appear in such tables; in the studies checked, an unresolved V gene covers under half of the shortfall, and the cause of the remainder is unknown. The DNA was the basis for D and trimming; V, J and clone size are from that table. For this sample there are some 2,100,000 clones; about 93% appear just once. Together, the top ten hold more than 1.5% of the sample.

The entry originates in a study of shared clonotypes between healthy human individuals (dated by TCRdb to the early 2020s). With regard to the full study: Three men and two women, aged 18 to 49 years, made up the cohort. For each donor, CD4 naive and CD4 memory were each given three plates, CD8 naive was given two plates, and CD8 memory was given one plate. To estimate repertoire size and how much clonotypes are shared between individuals, the study performed deep sequencing of blood TCR repertoires from a few healthy adults. To increase sequencing depth and limit assay-specific biases, TCR repertoire library preparation and sequencing were carried out by different laboratories using diverse techniques. Per donor, leukapheresis produced somewhere between about 0.94 and 8.9 billion PBMCs. The research as a whole found: The small number of donors limited the genetic and exposure-history diversity represented. Larger estimated clonotype richness was generally found for naive subsets than for memory subsets. Sharing across four donors was observed for approximately 5% of naive CD4, 3.5% of naive CD8, 2% to 2.5% of memory CD4, and around 0.4% of memory CD8 clonotypes. Sampling was restricted to blood, and TCR repertoires in tissues likely differ from the TCR repertoires found in blood. Compared with non-shared clonotypes, clonotypes shared by all four sorted-subset donors had higher generation probabilities. Rarefaction of sorted-subset datasets indicated incomplete sequencing despite the large sequencing depth. Pairwise subsampling led to the expectation that sequencing depth would affect the degree of clonotype sharing among donors.

Source material: naive CD8+ T cells from PBMCs. The cell subset or site label here, explained by the study, means: CD45RA+CCR7+. The sequence links TRBV5-1 to TRBJ2-2; TRBD2 could be the D gene, as 6 bases match. This receptor was taken from a man between 18 and 35 years old in good health. Some clones in this sample may be carry-over from other donors' samples. The sequence in DNA is TGCGCCAGCAGCTTTGGTGGGAGGTACGACACCGGGGAGCTGTTTTTT. Its translation is CASSFGGRYDTGELFF.